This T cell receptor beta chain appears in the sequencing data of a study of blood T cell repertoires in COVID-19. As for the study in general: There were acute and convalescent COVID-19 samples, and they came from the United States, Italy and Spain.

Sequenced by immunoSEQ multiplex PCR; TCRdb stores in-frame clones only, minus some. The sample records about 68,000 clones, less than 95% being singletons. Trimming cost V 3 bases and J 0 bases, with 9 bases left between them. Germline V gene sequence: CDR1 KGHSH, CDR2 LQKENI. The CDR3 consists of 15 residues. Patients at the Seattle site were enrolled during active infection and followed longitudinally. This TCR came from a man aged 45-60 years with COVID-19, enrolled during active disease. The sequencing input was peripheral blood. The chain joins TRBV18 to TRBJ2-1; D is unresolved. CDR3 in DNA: TGTGCCAGCTCACCCGCGGTGAGCTCCTACAATGAGCAGTTCTTC. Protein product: CASSPAVSSYNEQFF.